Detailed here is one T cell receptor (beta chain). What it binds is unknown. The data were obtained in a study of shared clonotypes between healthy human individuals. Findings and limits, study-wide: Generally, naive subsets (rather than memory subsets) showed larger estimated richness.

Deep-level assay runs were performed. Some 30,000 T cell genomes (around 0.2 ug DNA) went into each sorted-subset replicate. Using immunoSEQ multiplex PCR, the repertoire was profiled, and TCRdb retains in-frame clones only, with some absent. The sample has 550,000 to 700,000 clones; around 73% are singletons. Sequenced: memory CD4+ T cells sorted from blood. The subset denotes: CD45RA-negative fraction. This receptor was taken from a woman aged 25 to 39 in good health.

CDR3 residues: CASRERDRVGNEQFF. The CDR3 nucleotides read TGTGCCAGCAGGGAACGGGACAGGGTAGGAAATGAGCAGTTCTTC. The chain recombines TRBV7-9 with TRBJ2-1, with 9 bases aligning to TRBD1. Germline trimming cut 6 bases from V and 7 bases from J; bases unmatched to any gene: 10. Germline CDR1 SEHNR, CDR2 FQNEAQ (reference sequence). The CDR3 is 15 residues long.